A selection of T cell receptor beta chains follows, all from one sample in a study of read filtering for tumor transcriptome and immune sequencing. TCRdb fed the reads into MiXCR, producing one record per CDR3 protein. The table lists 30,000 to 35,000 distinct CDR3 sequences, about a fifth of them singletons. Sequencing was done on a sample of a population of CD138-negative cells sorted from bone marrow. These receptors came from a donor at least 40 years old with multiple myeloma. Both conserved end residues are part of each CDR3. The D gene is left open where the match is weak. A clone size is listed for some rows: how often the clone was seen (once, few, many), or a class if it is expanded.

cdr3_length d_call j_call clone_size v_call cdr3_nt cdr3_aa
13 - TRBJ1-4 many TRBV20-1 TGCAGTGCTATGGGTCCAACTAATGAAAAACTGTTTTTT CSAMGPTNEKLFF
15 TRBD2 TRBJ2-1 many TRBV7-8 TGTGCCAGCAGCTTAGCCAGCGGGAGGATCAATGAGCAGTTCTTC CASSLASGRINEQFF
14 - TRBJ2-3 few TRBV15 TGTGCCACCTCACCGTGGCCCCGGGAGGATACGCAGTATTTT CATSPWPREDTQYF
14 TRBD2 TRBJ2-1 many TRBV5-5 TGTGCCAGCAGTGGACTAGGGGACTTTGGTGAGCAGTTCTTC CASSGLGDFGEQFF
13 - TRBJ2-5 many TRBV9 TGTGCCAGCAGCGTAGGACCTCAAGAGACCCAGTACTTC CASSVGPQETQYF
15 TRBD1 TRBJ2-2 many TRBV4-1 TGCGCCAGCAGCCACCGTTACAGGGGTGGGGGGGAGCTGTTTTTT CASSHRYRGGGELFF
16 - TRBJ2-6 - TRBV5-4 TGTGCCAGCCACTTGGACTCCTTCTCTGGGGCCAACGTCCTGACTTTC CASHLDSFSGANVLTF
16 TRBD1 TRBJ2-2 many TRBV20-1 TGCAGTGCTAGAGGTGTACGACAGGGGAACACCGGGGAGCTGTTTTTT CSARGVRQGNTGELFF
16 TRBD2 TRBJ2-1 many TRBV18 TGTGCCAGCTCACCACCTCGAACTAGCGGGCTCGATGAGCAGTTCTTC CASSPPRTSGLDEQFF
13 - TRBJ2-7 many TRBV10-3 TGTGCCATCAGTGAGTCTCCCTCCGGTTGGCAGTACTTC CAISESPSGWQYF
16 - TRBJ1-3 medium-sized TRBV7-9 TGTGCCAGCAGCAGCCTAGACGCCGGCTCTGGAAACACCATATATTTT CASSSLDAGSGNTIYF
15 TRBD2 TRBJ2-5 few TRBV20-1 TGCAGTGCTAGAGAGGCTAGCGGGGATCAAGAGACCCAGTACTTC CSAREASGDQETQYF
15 - TRBJ2-5 many TRBV20-1 TGCAGTGGGGGGGGTCTAAACAGGGCCTTAGAGACCCAGTACTTC CSGGGLNRALETQYF
15 - TRBJ2-5 many TRBV11-2 TGTGCCAGCAGCTTACCTAACGGGAGAAAAGAGACCCAGTACTTC CASSLPNGRKETQYF
16 TRBD1 TRBJ2-7 medium-sized TRBV20-1 TGCAGTGCTAGGGGTCTTGGGGCGACAGGGGGGAACGAGCAGTACTTC CSARGLGATGGNEQYF
15 - TRBJ2-5 few TRBV4-1 TGCGCCAGCAGCCAAGACAGGGGTTCATCAGAGACCCAGTACTTC CASSQDRGSSETQYF
13 - TRBJ2-7 many TRBV9 TGTGCCAGCAGCGTAAGTCCCGGGGCAGTCCAGTACTTC CASSVSPGAVQYF